The text below deals with one T cell receptor beta chain. Its specificity is not known. J was trimmed by 4 bases and V by 6 bases; bases with no gene match: 14. CDR3 length equals 18 residues. Germline CDR1 reads ENHRY; CDR2 reads SYGVKD. TCRdb re-called the 5' RACE reads through MiXCR, storing one row per CDR3 protein. The repertoire holds 92,000 or so distinct CDR3 sequences, about 15% seen once, with roughly two fifths in the top ten. The sample belongs to a study of T-cell memory formation after mild COVID-19. Study outcomes and limitations: Detection of some responders pre-infection suggested pre-existing cross-reactive memory T cells participated. Among CD4+ contracting clones, most were CM and EM, and CD8+ ones EMRA.

The chain is built from TRBV10-3 and TRBJ2-3; 12 positions agree with TRBD1. The sample consisted of PBMCs or a T cell subset sorted from them (not recorded which). The clonotype was recovered from a man younger than 35 who had mild COVID-19 (a few samples of this study predate the infection). Cell type and time point are not known. CDR3 bases: TGTGCCATCAGAGACACACGGGGACAGGGGGCTGTTGCAGATACGCAGTATTTT. Translated: CAIRDTRGQGAVADTQYF.